This TCR beta chain was found in a study of tumor-infiltrating lymphocytes in primary liver carcinoma. Study-wide background: Each of the growths was stage T1-T3 N0M0, extending roughly 4.2 to 11 cm across.

Taking about 18-31 mg of unsorted bulk tissue, the authors co-extracted RNA and DNA. Patients were treatment-naive with chronic HBV infection. Samples were taken from five separate regions (per tumor). Using a constant-region primer together with ProtoScript II reverse transcriptase, TCR beta cDNA was made from around 500 ng of total RNA. Slightly modified ARM-PCR with three nested multiplex PCR rounds yielded TCR beta libraries. TCRdb called the multiplex PCR reads again in MiXCR, with one record for every CDR3 protein. The table records about 74,000 distinct CDR3 sequences, 55% to 75% of them present only once. Sequenced sample: liver tumor tissue from sampling region 4. Subset: tumor region T4, right-lateral pole. This TCR came from a man in his forties with primary liver carcinoma and hepatitis B virus infection.

CDR3 protein: CASRGDGFSNQPQHF. CDR3 DNA sequence: TGTGCCAGCAGGGGGGACGGTTTTAGCAATCAGCCCCAGCATTTT. V and J are TRBV2 and TRBJ1-5; weak D call: TRBD1 (5 bases). Germline V gene data show CDR1 as SNHLY and CDR2 as FYNNEI. Trimming cost V 6 bases and J 0 bases, with 12 bases left between them. This CDR3 comprises 15 residues.